This passage covers 30 T cell receptor beta chains from one sample sequenced in a study of cytomegalovirus exposure and HLA in healthy donors. The PCR made use of 60 Vbeta and 13 Jbeta primers. Repertoires were generated with immunoSEQ multiplex PCR, while TCRdb's copy carries only in-frame clones and drops some. Of more than 150,000 clones listed, 65% to 85% are singletons. Sequenced input: PBMCs. All receptors derive from a man over 45 in good health and CMV-seropositive.

This chain connects TRBV30 to TRBJ1-3; D uncertain. Trimming stripped 0 bases from V and 0 bases from J, with 9 bases between. The CDR3 consists of 15 residues. The V gene's germline CDR1 is GTSNPN and CDR2 SVGIG (reference sequence). CDR3 sequence: CAWSVRSDSGNTIYF. CDR3 sequence (DNA): TGTGCCTGGAGTGTACGGTCTGACTCTGGAAACACCATATATTTT. The full variable domain, in which reference TRBV30 and TRBJ1-3 provide the parts outside the CDR3, is SQTIHQWPATLVQPVGSPLSLECTVEGTSNPNLYWYRQAAGRGLQLLFYSVGIGQISSEVPQNLSASRPQDRQFILSSKKLLLSDSGFYLCAWSVRSDSGNTIYFGEGSWLTVV.

V usage is TRBV25-1 and J usage is TRBJ2-1; 9 bases fit TRBD1. This CDR3 contains 17 residues. The V segment lost 5 bases and the J segment 4 bases; nucleotides outside the gene matches: 12. Germline values: CDR1 MGHDK, CDR2 SYGVNS. The CDR3 nucleotides are TGTGCCAGCAGTAACCTTGTTGGACAGGGGAGGTACAATGAGCAGTTCTTC. Translated: CASSNLVGQGRYNEQFF.

This sequence joins TRBV5-5 and TRBJ2-7; 9 bases line up with TRBD1. Unmatched junction bases numbered 6, after V lost 2 bases and J lost 0 bases. Per germline, CDR1 SGHKS and CDR2 YYEKEE (reference sequence). The CDR3 consists of 16 residues. The chain's CDR3 is CASSLSGTGSSYEQYF. The CDR3 DNA is TGTGCCAGCAGCTTATCCGGGACAGGGAGCTCCTACGAGCAGTACTTC.

The rearrangement joins TRBV18 to TRBJ1-1; 9 bases match TRBD1. The CDR3 contains 14 residues. The V segment lost 3 bases and the J segment 4 bases; nucleotides outside the gene matches: 3. From germline, CDR1 is KGHSH and CDR2 LQKENI. The CDR3 DNA sequence: TGTGCCAGCTCACCGGGACAGGGTGGCACTGAAGCTTTCTTT. Translation: CASSPGQGGTEAFF.

This clone was detected once. This chain uses TRBV6-1 with TRBJ1-6, with no clear D. Germline CDR1 reads MNHNS; CDR2 reads SASEGT. The CDR3 length is 13 residues. V lost 2 bases, J lost 10 bases, and 9 bases lay in between. This CDR3 reads CASSELSFSPLHF. CDR3 in DNA: TGTGCCAGCAGTGAATTGAGTTTCTCACCCCTCCACTTT.

The chain has TRBV5-6 and TRBJ1-1, with D maybe TRBD1 (5 bases). The CDR3 consists of 12 residues. Germline V gene sequence: CDR1 SGHDT, CDR2 YYEEEE. V lost 4 bases and J 6 bases, leaving 10 bases between the germline ends. CDR3 nucleotide sequence: TGTGCCAGCAGCGATGGACATGCTGAAGCTTTCTTT. It specifies CASSDGHAEAFF.

The rearrangement links TRBV9 to TRBJ1-3, with 8 bases aligning to TRBD1. The CDR3 is 16 amino acids. CDR1 is SGDLS and CDR2 is YYNGEE in the germline V gene. V shed 2 bases and J 1 base; nucleotides not matched to a gene: 5. The CDR3 protein is CASSVGQGGSGNTIYF. CDR3 DNA sequence: TGTGCCAGCAGCGTCGGACAGGGCGGTTCTGGAAACACCATATATTTT.

The chain is built from TRBV23-1 and TRBJ1-5; possibly TRBD1 for D (5 bases). TRBV23-1 counts as an open reading frame of uncertain function. V was trimmed by 2 bases and J by 0 bases, leaving 11 bases between them. The CDR3 is 16 residues long. This chain's CDR3 is CASSQKTEYSNQPQHF. The CDR3 DNA follows: TGCGCCAGCAGTCAAAAGACAGAGTATAGCAATCAGCCCCAGCATTTT.

This chain links TRBV6-5 with TRBJ2-5; 8 nucleotides agree with TRBD2. There are 15 residues in the CDR3. The germline V gene encodes CDR1 MNHEY and CDR2 SVGAGI. Germline trimming cut 7 bases from V and 2 bases from J; bases unmatched to any gene: 9. CDR3 loop: CASNSAGGLQETQYF. Here the CDR3 DNA reads TGTGCCAGCAACTCCGCGGGGGGATTACAAGAGACCCAGTACTTC.

This rearrangement joins TRBV2 to TRBJ1-2; 9 bases are shared with TRBD1. Germline V gene lookup returns CDR1 SNHLY and CDR2 FYNNEI. V was pared by 8 bases and J by 7 bases, with 5 bases of the junction left unmatched. This CDR3 is built from 12 residues. The CDR3 coding sequence is TGTGCCAGCGTCCCGACAGGGGGTGGCTACACCTTC. This gives the protein CASVPTGGGYTF. The full variable domain, in which reference TRBV2 and TRBJ1-2 provide the parts outside the CDR3, is EPEVTQTPSHQVTQMGQEVILRCVPISNHLYFYWYRQILGQKVEFLVSFYNNEISEKSEIFDDQFSVERPDGSNFTLKIRSTKLEDSAMYFCASVPTGGGYTFGSGTRLTVV.

The chain employs TRBV19 and TRBJ2-2, with 8 bases fitting TRBD2. The J segment lost 4 bases and the V segment lost 6 bases, leaving 10 bases of the junction unmatched. The CDR3 has 16 amino acids. CDR1 LNHDA and CDR2 SQIVND come from the germline V gene (reference sequence). CDR3 DNA sequence: TGTGCCAGTAGGGCCTCAGCGGGAGCGGGCACCGGGGAGCTGTTTTTT. Translated, it gives CASRASAGAGTGELFF.

This chain uses TRBV7-2 with TRBJ2-7, with TRBD1 matching 7 bases. Germline V gives CDR1 SGHTA, CDR2 FQGNSA. The CDR3 spans 14 residues. Trimming removed 5 bases from V and 6 bases from J; junction bases left unmatched: 10. In DNA, the CDR3 is TGTGCCAGCAGCGTCCGGGACAGCGCATCCGAGCAGTACTTC. Its protein is CASSVRDSASEQYF.

This rearrangement joins TRBV5-8 to TRBJ1-4; D is undetermined. Looked up from germline, CDR1 is SGHTS and CDR2 is YDEGEE. Deletions cut 2 bases from V and 3 bases from J, with 14 bases between. This CDR3 region has 16 residues. Here the CDR3 DNA reads TGTGCCAGCAGCTTTCGCGGGGTTGGAGCTAATGAAAAACTGTTTTTT. Its translation is CASSFRGVGANEKLFF. Full variable domain (rest looked up from reference TRBV5-8 and TRBJ1-4): EAGVTQSPTHLIKTRGQQATLRCSPISGHTSVYWYQQALGLGLQFLLWYDEGEERNRGNFPPRFSGRQFPNYSSELNVNALELEDSALYLCASSFRGVGANEKLFFGSGTQLSVL.

The J gene is TRBJ1-4, the V gene TRBV5-1; 8 bases are shared with TRBD1. The CDR3 contains 16 residues. Unmatched junction bases numbered 9, after V lost 0 bases and J lost 8 bases. CDR1 and CDR2 from the germline V gene are SGHRS and YFSETQ. The CDR3 sequence is CASSLGQGRIGEKLFF. The CDR3 DNA reads as TGCGCCAGCAGCTTGGGACAGGGGCGAATTGGGGAAAAACTGTTTTTT.

The rearrangement uses TRBV7-9 and TRBJ2-1; D is possibly TRBD2 (6 bases). The CDR3 spans 14 residues. Germline V gene sequence: CDR1 SEHNR, CDR2 FQNEAQ (reference sequence). V gave up 1 base and J gave up 5 bases, with 9 bases separating them. The CDR3 nucleotides are TGTGCCAGCAGCTTAGTCTGGGGGGACAATGAGCAGTTCTTC. Its translation is CASSLVWGDNEQFF.

J is TRBJ1-3 and V is TRBV28; D remains unclear. The CDR3 loop spans 16 amino acids. V gave up 5 bases and J gave up 0 bases, with 14 bases separating them. CDR1 MDHEN and CDR2 SYDVKM come from the germline V gene. The CDR3 DNA follows: TGTGCCAGCAGTCAACCCAGGTCAAACTCTGGAAACACCATATATTTT. Translating gives CASSQPRSNSGNTIYF.

The CDR3 DNA follows: TGCAGCGTGACCGGGACAGGAGGAACTGAAGCTTTCTTT. As protein: CSVTGTGGTEAFF. V is TRBV29-1 and J is TRBJ1-1, with TRBD1 matching over 8 bases. Trimming removed 6 bases from V and 5 bases from J; junction bases left unmatched: 8. The CDR3 consists of 13 residues. Germline lookup yields CDR1 SQVTM and CDR2 ANQGSEA.

This chain connects TRBV11-2 to TRBJ2-3, with 12 bases identical to TRBD2. Trimming at V came to 5 bases and at J to 0 bases, leaving 3 bases not matched to a gene. Looked up from germline, CDR1 is SGHAT and CDR2 is FQNNGV. The CDR3 length is 16 residues. The CDR3: CASSRLAGASTDTQYF. CDR3 coding DNA: TGTGCCAGCAGCCGACTAGCGGGGGCAAGCACAGATACGCAGTATTTT.

The chain recombines TRBV30 with TRBJ2-1; 7 bases are a match to TRBD2. V shed 4 bases and J 6 bases; nucleotides not matched to a gene: 9. Germline values: CDR1 GTSNPN, CDR2 SVGIG (reference sequence). This CDR3 comprises 14 residues. The CDR3 DNA is TGTGCCTGGACTAGCGGACCCCAGGCCAATGAGCAGTTCTTC. Its translation is CAWTSGPQANEQFF. Using reference TRBV30 and TRBJ2-1 for the parts outside the CDR3, the full variable domain is SQTIHQWPATLVQPVGSPLSLECTVEGTSNPNLYWYRQAAGRGLQLLFYSVGIGQISSEVPQNLSASRPQDRQFILSSKKLLLSDSGFYLCAWTSGPQANEQFFGPGTRLTVL.

The CDR3 nucleotides read TGCAGCGTTTCTACAGGAGAAACCTACGAGCAGTACTTC. It is translated as CSVSTGETYEQYF. The chain combines TRBV29-1 with TRBJ2-7; D possibly corresponds to TRBD1 (5 bases). The germline V gene has CDR1 SQVTM and CDR2 ANQGSEA. V dropped 5 bases and J dropped 2 bases, with 13 bases sitting between them. CDR3 length: 13 amino acids.

The chain has TRBV7-9 and TRBJ2-5; the match to TRBD1 covers 10 bases. The germline V gene has CDR1 SEHNR and CDR2 FQNEAQ (reference sequence). The CDR3 is made up of 13 amino acids. Trimming at V came to 5 bases and at J to 5 bases, leaving 2 bases not matched to a gene. CDR3 nucleotides: TGTGCCAGCAGCATGGACAGGGGGGAGACCCAGTACTTC. The encoded protein is CASSMDRGETQYF.

About this clone itself: The same CDR3 arises from other DNA sequences in this sample as well. V is TRBV5-1 and J is TRBJ2-3; TRBD2 is a possible D gene (6 bases). The CDR3 contains 15 residues. Looked up from germline, CDR1 is SGHRS and CDR2 is YFSETQ. V was shortened by 0 bases and J by 1 base, with 9 bases between the two germline ends. The CDR3 loop is CASSLGGGGTDTQYF. As DNA, the CDR3 is TGCGCCAGCAGCTTGGGGGGAGGCGGCACAGATACGCAGTATTTT.

This chain links TRBV23-1 with TRBJ2-7, with TRBD2 matching over 8 bases. TRBV23-1 is identified as an open reading frame with a role that is uncertain. V trimming: 5 bases; J trimming: 4 bases; junction bases outside the gene matches: 22. CDR3 length: 19 residues. The CDR3 here is CASSYKPPGLRTSGYEQYF. Written as DNA, the CDR3 is TGCGCCAGCAGTTATAAACCCCCCGGACTAAGAACTAGCGGTTACGAGCAGTACTTC.

The V gene is TRBV5-4, the J gene TRBJ1-1; D perhaps matches TRBD1 (6 bases). The germline V gene has CDR1 SGHNT and CDR2 YYREEE (reference sequence). The CDR3 covers 13 residues. V lost 2 bases, J lost 11 bases, and 16 bases lay in between. The CDR3 DNA follows: TGTGCCAGCAGCTTTAACAGGGAAATCGGGGCTTTCTTT. This gives the protein CASSFNREIGAFF.

The rearrangement joins TRBV6-5 to TRBJ2-3; D uncertain. The CDR3 has 14 amino acids. Trimming pared 5 bases from V and 2 bases from J, leaving 11 bases between. Germline loops: CDR1 MNHEY, CDR2 SVGAGI. The CDR3 region is CASSEEFTTDTQYF. CDR3 nucleotides: TGTGCCAGCAGTGAGGAGTTTACCACAGATACGCAGTATTTT.

The V call is TRBV7-3, the J call TRBJ2-7, with 10 bases identical to TRBD2. With V trimmed by 5 bases and J by 6 bases, 4 bases remained unmatched. Germline assignment: CDR1 SGHTA and CDR2 FQGTGA. The CDR3 loop spans 13 amino acids. The CDR3: CASSPLAGREQYF. The CDR3 DNA follows: TGTGCCAGCAGCCCACTAGCGGGACGCGAGCAGTACTTC.

The chain joins TRBV15 to TRBJ2-5, with 7 nucleotides matching TRBD1. Trimming at V came to 3 bases and at J to 7 bases, leaving 2 bases not matched to a gene. Germline CDR1 is LNHNV and CDR2 is YYDKDF (reference sequence). The CDR3 is 12 residues long. The DNA of the CDR3 is TGTGCCACCAGCAGGACAGGGTGGACCCAGTACTTC. Its translation: CATSRTGWTQYF. Using reference TRBV15 and TRBJ2-5 for the parts outside the CDR3, the full variable domain is DAMVIQNPRYQVTQFGKPVTLSCSQTLNHNVMYWYQQKSSQAPKLLFHYYDKDFNNEADTPDNFQSRRPNTSFCFLDIRSPGLGDTAMYLCATSRTGWTQYFGPGTRLLVL.

This chain links TRBV11-2 with TRBJ2-7; tentatively, D is TRBD2 (5 bases). Germline CDR1 SGHAT, CDR2 FQNNGV. This CDR3 contains 15 residues. V was trimmed by 1 base and J by 4 bases, leaving 14 bases between them. CDR3 sequence reads: CASSLAAPRRYEQYF. CDR3 coding DNA: TGTGCCAGCAGCTTAGCTGCCCCGAGGAGGTACGAGCAGTACTTC.

This rearrangement joins TRBV28 to TRBJ1-6; D ambiguous. The germline V and J ends were trimmed by 3 bases and 9 bases, with 15 bases remaining between them. Germline V CDR1 and CDR2: MDHEN, SYDVKM. This CDR3 comprises 15 residues. In DNA, the CDR3 is TGTGCCAGCAGTTTCGGGAGTCAGCAGACTTCACCCCTCCACTTT. Encoded protein: CASSFGSQQTSPLHF. Full variable domain (rest looked up from reference TRBV28 and TRBJ1-6): DVKVTQSSRYLVKRTGEKVFLECVQDMDHENMFWYRQDPGLGLRLIYFSYDVKMKEKGDIPEGYSVSREKKERFSLILESASTNQTSMYLCASSFGSQQTSPLHFGNGTRLTVT.

The chain joins TRBV7-8 to TRBJ2-3; TRBD1 agrees at 8 bases. CDR3 length equals 14 residues. Trimming removed 4 bases from V and 4 bases from J; junction bases left unmatched: 4. Per the germline V gene, CDR1 is SGHVS and CDR2 is FQNEAQ. As DNA, the CDR3 is TGTGCCAGCAGCTGGACAGGGTTAGCAGATACGCAGTATTTT. It translates to CASSWTGLADTQYF. Filled out from reference TRBV7-8 and TRBJ2-3, the complete variable domain reads GAGVSQSPRYKVAKRGQDVALRCDPISGHVSLFWYQQALGQGPEFLTYFQNEAQLDKSGLPSDRFFAERPEGSVSTLKIQRTQQEDSAVYLCASSWTGLADTQYFGPGTRLTVL.